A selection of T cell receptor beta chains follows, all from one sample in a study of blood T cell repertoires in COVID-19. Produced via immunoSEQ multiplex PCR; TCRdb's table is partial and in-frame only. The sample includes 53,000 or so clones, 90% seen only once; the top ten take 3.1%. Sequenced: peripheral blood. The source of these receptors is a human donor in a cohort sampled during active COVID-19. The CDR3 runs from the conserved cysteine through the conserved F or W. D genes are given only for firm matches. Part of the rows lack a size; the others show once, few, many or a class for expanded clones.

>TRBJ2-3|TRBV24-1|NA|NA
TGTGCCACCAGTGACCGGCAGGGTACCACAGATACGCAGTATTTT
CATSDRQGTTDTQYF
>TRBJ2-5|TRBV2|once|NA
TGTGCCAGCAGTGGGTTGGACGGGGGTGGAGAGACCCAGTACTTC
CASSGLDGGGETQYF
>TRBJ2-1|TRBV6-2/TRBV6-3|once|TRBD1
TGTGCCAGCAGTTACCACGAGACAGGGAACTACAATGAGCAGTTCTTC
CASSYHETGNYNEQFF
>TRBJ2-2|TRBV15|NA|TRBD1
TGTGCCACCAGCGCCGGGGACAGGAAGACCGGGGAGCTGTTTTTT
CATSAGDRKTGELFF
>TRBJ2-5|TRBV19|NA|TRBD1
TGTGCCAGTCTTGCTCGGACAGGGGAGCTGTACTTC
CASLARTGELYF
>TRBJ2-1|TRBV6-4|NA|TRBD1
TGTGCCAGCAGTGAGGGACAGTCTTGGGATGAGCAGTTCTTC
CASSEGQSWDEQFF
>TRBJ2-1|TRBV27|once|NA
TGTGCCAGCAGTTCCACGAACCTAAACCGGAGGGATGAGCAGTTCTTC
CASSSTNLNRRDEQFF
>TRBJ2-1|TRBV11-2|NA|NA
TGTGCCAGCAGCTTAAGGCGGGACTACAATGAGCAGTTCTTC
CASSLRRDYNEQFF
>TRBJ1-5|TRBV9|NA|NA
TGTGCCAGCAGCGTAGTGCCAGATAGCAATCAGCCCCAGCATTTT
CASSVVPDSNQPQHF
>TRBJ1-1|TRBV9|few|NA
TGTGCCAGCAGCGTAGTACGAGGGTGGGAGAACACTGAAGCTTTCTTT
CASSVVRGWENTEAFF
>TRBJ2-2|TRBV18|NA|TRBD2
TGTGCCAGCTCACTGAGACTAGCGCTAAACACCGGGGAGCTGTTTTTT
CASSLRLALNTGELFF
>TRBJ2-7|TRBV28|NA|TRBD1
TGTGCCAGTCGGACAGGGGGCAACGAGCAGTACTTC
CASRTGGNEQYF
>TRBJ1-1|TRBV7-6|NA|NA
TGTGCCAGCAGCTTAGCGGCAGGGGACACTGAAGCTTTCTTT
CASSLAAGDTEAFF
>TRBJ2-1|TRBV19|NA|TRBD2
TGTGCCAGTAGTCCCTTTCGCGGGAGTTCCTACAATGAGCAGTTCTTC
CASSPFRGSSYNEQFF
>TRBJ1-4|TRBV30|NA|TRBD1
TGTGCCTGGAGTGGAGACAGGGGTGAAAAACTGTTTTTT
CAWSGDRGEKLFF
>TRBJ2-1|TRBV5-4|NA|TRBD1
TGTGCCAGCAGCCCCGTAGGACAGGGAAGCAATGAGCAGTTCTTC
CASSPVGQGSNEQFF
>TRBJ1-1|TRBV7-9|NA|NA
TGTGCCAGCAGCTCCGGACAGAACACTGAAGCTTTCTTT
CASSSGQNTEAFF
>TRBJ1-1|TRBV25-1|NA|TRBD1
TGTGCCAGCAAAACAGGGGGCTTAACTGAAGCTTTCTTT
CASKTGGLTEAFF
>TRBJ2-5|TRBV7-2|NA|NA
TGTGCCAGCAGCCATGAATCTGCAGGATTTGGGTTGGGTGGAGAGACCCAGTACTTC
CASSHESAGFGLGGETQYF
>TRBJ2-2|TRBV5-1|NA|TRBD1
TGCGCCAGCAGCCTCAGGGGGAACGGGGAGCTGTTTTTT
CASSLRGNGELFF
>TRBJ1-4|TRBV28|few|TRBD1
TGTGCCAGCAGGGCCCGCACACAGGGGGCTCATGAAAAACTGTTTTTT
CASRARTQGAHEKLFF
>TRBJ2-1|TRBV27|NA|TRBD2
TGTGCCAGTAAGAGCGGGAGCGGTTTCAGGGAGCAGTTCTTC
CASKSGSGFREQFF
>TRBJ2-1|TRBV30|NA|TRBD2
TGTGCCTGGAGTTCCGGGACTAGCGTTTACAATGAGCAGTTCTTC
CAWSSGTSVYNEQFF
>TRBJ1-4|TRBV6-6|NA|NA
TGTGCCAGCAGTTACTCGCGAGGGAGTGAAAAACTGTTTTTT
CASSYSRGSEKLFF
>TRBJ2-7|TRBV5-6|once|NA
TGTGCCAGCAGCTTACGAGGGTACTCCTACGAGCAGTACTTC
CASSLRGYSYEQYF
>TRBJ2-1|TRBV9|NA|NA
TGTGCCAGCAGCTCTGGACTTCCCTCCTACAATGAGCAGTTCTTC
CASSSGLPSYNEQFF
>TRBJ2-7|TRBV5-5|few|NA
TGTGCCTGGCCCCCCCCAGGGGCAGACGAGCAGTACTTC
CAWPPPGADEQYF
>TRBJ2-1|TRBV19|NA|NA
TGTGCCAGTAGTGGGCCCGTCCTGCAGCAGCAGTTCTTC
CASSGPVLQQQFF
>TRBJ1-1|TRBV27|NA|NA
TGTGCCAGCTTCGGGTCAGGGTCCTTTCCGAACACTGAAGCTTTCTTT
CASFGSGSFPNTEAFF
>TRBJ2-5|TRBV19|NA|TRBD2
TGTGCCAGTAGCGGACTAGCGGGATTGACGGAGACCCAGTACTTC
CASSGLAGLTETQYF
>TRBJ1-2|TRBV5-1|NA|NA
TGCGCCAGCAGGCCTCTTATGGGGGCGGAAGGCTACACCTTC
CASRPLMGAEGYTF
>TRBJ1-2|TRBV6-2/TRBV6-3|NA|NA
TGTGCCAGCAGCGACAGTTACTATGGCTACACCTTC
CASSDSYYGYTF
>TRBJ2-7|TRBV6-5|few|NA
TGTGCCAGCAGTTCGCGTCTCAGGGTCGGGGAGCAGTACTTC
CASSSRLRVGEQYF
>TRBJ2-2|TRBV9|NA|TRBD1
TGTGCCAGCAACCGGACAGGGGTGGACACCGGGGAGCTGTTTTTT
CASNRTGVDTGELFF
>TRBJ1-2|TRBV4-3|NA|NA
TGCGCCAGCAGCCCCCTCCTCAGGGCGGGACGCGAATCCCCCTATGGCTACACCTTC
CASSPLLRAGRESPYGYTF
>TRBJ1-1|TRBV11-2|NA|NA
TGTGCCAGCAGACGGACGCAGGAGGGGAATGAAGCTTTCTTT
CASRRTQEGNEAFF